This entry is about one T cell receptor beta chain. These data originate in a study of shared clonotypes between healthy human individuals. Measured with immunoSEQ multiplex PCR; TCRdb has only the in-frame clones, and not every one. The sample holds roughly 1,100,000 clones, under 80% seen once. This receptor was taken from a man younger than 30 in good health. The sequenced sample was memory CD4+ T cells sorted from blood. Subset: CD45RA-negative fraction.

The CDR3, as DNA: TGTGCCTGGAACGAAAGGGACAATTATAACTCCTATAATTCACCCCTCCACTTT. Translating gives CAWNERDNYNSYNSPLHF. The gene calls are TRBV30 and TRBJ1-6, with D tentatively TRBD1 (6 bases). This CDR3 region has 18 residues. Trimming took off 4 bases at V and 0 bases at J, with 19 bases between the two ends. Germline assignment: CDR1 GTSNPN and CDR2 SVGIG (reference sequence).